Presented here are 14 T cell receptor beta chains from one specimen sequenced in a study of CD8+CD57+ T cells in acquired aplastic anemia. Selection for sequencing was limited to patients who had shown CD8+CD57+ cell expansion by flow cytometry. For CDR3 and TCR beta VDJ profiling, genomic DNA was the template used. TCRdb re-called the reads through MiXCR, storing one row per CDR3 protein. The sample consists of 160,000 or so distinct CDR3 sequences, 40% to 50% of them appearing once. The sequencing sample was made of sorted CD4+, CD8+, or CD8+CD57+ T cells (not recorded which) from PBMCs. The receptors derive from a human donor with aplastic anemia.

Ten or more counts support this clonotype. V and J are TRBV5-6 and TRBJ1-5; no firm D call. Per the germline V gene, CDR1 is SGHDT and CDR2 is YYEEEE. V lost 3 bases, J lost 5 bases, and 9 bases lay in between. CDR3 size: 13 residues. In DNA form, the CDR3 reads TGTGCCAGCAGCTGGGGTGTGGATCAGCCCCAGCATTTT. Translated, it gives CASSWGVDQPQHF.

Of note for this clonotype: One end of the junction is discordant with germline, which a read error may explain. V usage is TRBV10-3 and J usage is TRBJ2-7; the D gene could be TRBD1 or TRBD2 (5 bases each). The germline gives CDR1 ENHRY, CDR2 SYGVKD. The length of the CDR3 is 13 residues. The CDR3 loop is CAISQGETYGQYF. The CDR3, as DNA: TGTGCCATCAGCCAAGGGGAGACCTACGGGCAGTACTTC.

Ten or more counts support this clonotype. The chain uses TRBV11-1 and TRBJ1-1; D may be TRBD1 (5 bases). Germline CDR1 reads SGHAT; CDR2 reads FQDESV (reference sequence). V was cut by 6 bases and J by 5 bases, with 22 bases left in between. The CDR3 is 16 amino acids. In DNA form, the CDR3 reads TGTGCCAGCAGACGAATCGGGGGAGAATTTGGGACTGAAGCTTTCTTT. Translation gives CASRRIGGEFGTEAFF.

This chain connects TRBV9 to TRBJ2-1; 9 bases are shared with TRBD2. Looked up from germline, CDR1 is SGDLS and CDR2 is YYNGEE. This CDR3 region has 15 residues. The ends lost 0 bases at V and 7 bases at J; junction bases unmatched: 5. The CDR3, as DNA: TGTGCCAGCAGCGTAGGCGGGGGGGCCTCGAATGAGCAGTTCTTC. Residues: CASSVGGGASNEQFF. The full variable domain, rest sourced from reference TRBV9 and TRBJ2-1, is DSGVTQTPKHLITATGQRVTLRCSPRSGDLSVYWYQQSLDQGLQFLIQYYNGEERAKGNILERFSAQQFPDLHSELNLSSLELGDSALYFCASSVGGGASNEQFFGPGTRLTVL.

This clonotype was counted many times. The V call is TRBV11-2, the J call TRBJ2-1; 7 bases align to TRBD2. Losses at the gene ends were 5 bases for V and 8 bases for J; bases not matched to a gene: 21. This CDR3 contains 18 residues. Germline values: CDR1 SGHAT, CDR2 FQNNGV. CDR3 in DNA: TGTGCCAGCAGCCCCGGAATGGTTCTGGCGGGAGCTCTCGATGAGCAGTTCTTC. Translated: CASSPGMVLAGALDEQFF.

The J gene is TRBJ1-1, the V gene TRBV15; D is uncertain. Germline V gene lookup returns CDR1 LNHNV and CDR2 YYDKDF (reference sequence). V lost 0 bases to trimming and J lost 7 bases, with 6 bases between them. The CDR3 loop spans 12 amino acids. CDR3 in amino acids: CATSRDTYEAFF. The CDR3 DNA sequence: TGTGCCACCAGCAGAGACACTTATGAAGCTTTCTTT.

At least ten counts were recorded for this clonotype. This could be a read error, since a much larger clone is one nucleotide away. The chain combines TRBV29-1 with TRBJ1-2, with 7 bases that match TRBD1. The CDR3 sequence is 12 residues long. In germline, CDR1 is SQVTM, CDR2 ANQGSEA. The CDR3: CGVDWQGGGYTF. In DNA, the CDR3 is TGCGGCGTTGACTGGCAGGGGGGTGGCTACACCTTC.

The chain combines TRBV2 with TRBJ2-7; the D is unclear. The V gene's germline CDR1 is SNHLY and CDR2 FYNNEI. The ends were cut back, 7 bases at V and 0 bases at J, with 13 bases in the middle. There are 14 residues in the CDR3. The chain's CDR3 is CASKSDLSSYEQYF. The CDR3 bases are TGTGCCAGCAAAAGCGACCTAAGCTCCTACGAGCAGTACTTC.

The rearrangement links TRBV19 to TRBJ1-1; no reliable D call. V was trimmed by 1 base and J by 7 bases, leaving 7 bases between them. CDR1 LNHDA and CDR2 SQIVND come from the germline V gene (reference sequence). The CDR3 loop spans 12 amino acids. CDR3 coding DNA: TGTGCCAGTAGTATAGGAGGGAGTGAAGCTTTCTTT. Amino acids: CASSIGGSEAFF.

A remark on this clonotype: This may arise from a read error, as a much more abundant clone is one base away. This chain connects TRBV7-9 to TRBJ2-7, with TRBD2 matching 7 bases. Trimming cost V 4 bases and J 6 bases; bases outside gene matches: 3. CDR1 and CDR2 (germline): SEHNR, FQNEAQ (reference sequence). The CDR3 runs 12 residues. The CDR3 loop reads CASSWGGSEQYF. The DNA for the CDR3 is TGTGCCAGCAGCTGGGGGGGATCCGAGCAGTACTTC.

This clonotype was counted once. The rearrangement links TRBV18 to TRBJ1-4, with a weak D call TRBD1 (6 bases). The CDR3 extends over 15 amino acids. V was trimmed by 5 bases and J by 7 bases, leaving 17 bases between them. The germline CDR1 and CDR2 sequences are KGHSH and LQKENI. The CDR3 sequence: CASSSNRELSEKLFF. DNA of the CDR3: TGTGCCAGCTCATCCAACAGGGAATTGAGTGAAAAACTGTTTTTT.

This rearrangement joins TRBV7-2 to TRBJ1-1, with no clear D. Germline values: CDR1 SGHTA, CDR2 FQGNSA. The CDR3 spans 13 residues. Trimming left V 6 bases short and J 1 base short, with 9 bases between. CDR3 protein: CASRTRQNTEAFF. CDR3 nucleotides: TGTGCCAGCAGGACCCGACAGAACACTGAAGCTTTCTTT.

V gene TRBV7-9 combines with J gene TRBJ2-7, with 9 nucleotides matching TRBD1. The germline gives CDR1 SEHNR, CDR2 FQNEAQ (reference sequence). This CDR3 has 15 residues. V lost 5 bases, J lost 4 bases, and 9 bases stayed unmatched. CDR3 nucleotide sequence: TGTGCCAGCAGCCCCGGGGACAGGGCGGGTTACGAGCAGTACTTC. It codes for CASSPGDRAGYEQYF.

The CDR3 DNA reads as TGCGCCAGCAGCCCCCAGCCGGGGTCGAACACTGAAGCTTTCTTT. Its translation is CASSPQPGSNTEAFF. This chain uses TRBV5-1 with TRBJ1-1, with D unresolved. Germline CDR1 reads SGHRS; CDR2 reads YFSETQ. This CDR3 comprises 15 residues. The ends were cut back, 4 bases at V and 1 base at J, with 14 bases in the middle.